This T cell receptor beta chain was captured in a study of T cells after yellow fever vaccination. About the study: Low-cell-number fractions underwent preparation using SMART-Seq v4 Ultra Low Input.

Broader study findings: Overall, a small share of clonotypes was seen in both CD4 and CD8 compartments. FACS-sorted repertoires could harbor abundant contaminating bulk-population clonotypes.

TCRdb called the 5' RACE reads again in MiXCR, with one record for every CDR3 protein. The sample records 250,000 to 350,000 distinct CDR3 sequences, 6.5% to 8.5% being singletons. This clonotype was seen a few times. Its antigen is unknown. V was clipped by 5 bases and J by 4 bases; unmatched bases: 8. There are 15 residues in the CDR3. This chain connects TRBV12-3 or TRBV12-4 to TRBJ1-1, with 9 positions matching TRBD1. This specimen was PBMCs, taken about 49 days after the first yellow fever vaccination. The TCR sequence derives from a man in his late teens or twenties who received the YFV17D yellow fever vaccine. The CDR3 is CASSLTGGSGTEAFF. CDR3 bases: TGTGCCAGCAGTCTGACAGGGGGGAGTGGCACTGAAGCTTTCTTT.